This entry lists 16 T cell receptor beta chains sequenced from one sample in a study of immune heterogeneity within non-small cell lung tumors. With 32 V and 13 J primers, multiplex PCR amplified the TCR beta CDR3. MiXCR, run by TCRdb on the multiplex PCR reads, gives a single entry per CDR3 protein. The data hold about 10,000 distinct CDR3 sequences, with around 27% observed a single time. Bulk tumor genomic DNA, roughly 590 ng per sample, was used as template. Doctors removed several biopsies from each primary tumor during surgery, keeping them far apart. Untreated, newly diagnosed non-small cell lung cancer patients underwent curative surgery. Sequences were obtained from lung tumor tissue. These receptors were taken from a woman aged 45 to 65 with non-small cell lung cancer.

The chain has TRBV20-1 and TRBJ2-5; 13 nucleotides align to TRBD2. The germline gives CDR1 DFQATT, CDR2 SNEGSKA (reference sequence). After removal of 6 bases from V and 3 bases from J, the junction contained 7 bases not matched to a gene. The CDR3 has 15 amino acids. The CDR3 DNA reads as TGCAGTGCGATCCCAGGGACTAGCGGGAAAGAGACCCAGTACTTC. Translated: CSAIPGTSGKETQYF.

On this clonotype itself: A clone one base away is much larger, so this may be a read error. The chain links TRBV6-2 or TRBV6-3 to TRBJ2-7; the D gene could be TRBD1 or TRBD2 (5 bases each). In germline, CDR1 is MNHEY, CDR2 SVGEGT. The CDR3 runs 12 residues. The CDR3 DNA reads TGTGCCAGCAGGGGCGTTAGGGACGAGCAGTGCTTC. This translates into CASRGVRDEQCF.

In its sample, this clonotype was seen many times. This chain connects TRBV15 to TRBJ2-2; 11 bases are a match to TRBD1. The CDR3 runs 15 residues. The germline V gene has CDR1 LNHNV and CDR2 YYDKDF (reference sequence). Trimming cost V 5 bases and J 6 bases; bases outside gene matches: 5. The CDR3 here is CATSVGQGESGELFF. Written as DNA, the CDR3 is TGTGCCACCAGCGTGGGACAGGGGGAATCCGGGGAGCTGTTTTTT. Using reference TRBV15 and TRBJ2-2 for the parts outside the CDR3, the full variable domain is DAMVIQNPRYQVTQFGKPVTLSCSQTLNHNVMYWYQQKSSQAPKLLFHYYDKDFNNEADTPDNFQSRRPNTSFCFLDIRSPGLGDTAMYLCATSVGQGESGELFFGEGSRLTVL.

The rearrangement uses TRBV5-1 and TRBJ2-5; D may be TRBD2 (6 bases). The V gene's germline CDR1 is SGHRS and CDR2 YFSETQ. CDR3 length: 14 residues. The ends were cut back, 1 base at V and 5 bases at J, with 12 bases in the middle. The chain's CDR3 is CASSLTGDRETQYF. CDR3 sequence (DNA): TGCGCCAGCAGCTTGACGGGAGATCGGGAGACCCAGTACTTC.

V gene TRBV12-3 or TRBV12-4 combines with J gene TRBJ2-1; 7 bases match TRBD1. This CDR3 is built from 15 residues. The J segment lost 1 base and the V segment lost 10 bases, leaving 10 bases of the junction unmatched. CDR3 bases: TGTGCCATCCAGGGGGTCCAAAGGTCCTACAATGAGCAGTTCTTC. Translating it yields CAIQGVQRSYNEQFF.

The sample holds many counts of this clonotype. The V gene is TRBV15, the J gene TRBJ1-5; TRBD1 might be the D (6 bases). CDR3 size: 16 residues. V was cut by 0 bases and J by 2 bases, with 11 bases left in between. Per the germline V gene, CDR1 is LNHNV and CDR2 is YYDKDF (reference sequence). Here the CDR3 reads CATSRDTGSGNQPQHF. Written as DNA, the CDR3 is TGTGCCACCAGCAGAGACACAGGGAGTGGCAATCAGCCCCAGCATTTT.

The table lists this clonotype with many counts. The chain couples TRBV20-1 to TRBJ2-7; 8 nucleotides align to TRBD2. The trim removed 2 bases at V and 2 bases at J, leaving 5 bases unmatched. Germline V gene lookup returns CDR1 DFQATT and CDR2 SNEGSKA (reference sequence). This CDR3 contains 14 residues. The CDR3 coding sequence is TGCAGTGCTAGACTCCTAGCGGGCGCCTACGAGCAGTACTTC. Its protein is CSARLLAGAYEQYF.

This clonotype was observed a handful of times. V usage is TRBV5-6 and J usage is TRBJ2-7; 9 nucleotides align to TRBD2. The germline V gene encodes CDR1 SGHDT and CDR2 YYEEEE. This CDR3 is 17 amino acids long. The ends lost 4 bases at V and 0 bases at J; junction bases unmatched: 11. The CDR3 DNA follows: TGTGCCAGCAGCGGACTACCGGGACTAGCAGGCTCCTACGAGCAGTACTTC. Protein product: CASSGLPGLAGSYEQYF.

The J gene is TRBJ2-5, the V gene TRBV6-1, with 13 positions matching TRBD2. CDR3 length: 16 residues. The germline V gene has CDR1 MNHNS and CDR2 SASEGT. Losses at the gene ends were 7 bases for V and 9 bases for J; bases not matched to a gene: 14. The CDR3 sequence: CASTPGTSGALMAQYF. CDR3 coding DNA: TGTGCCAGCACCCCCGGGACTAGCGGGGCCCTTATGGCCCAGTACTTC.

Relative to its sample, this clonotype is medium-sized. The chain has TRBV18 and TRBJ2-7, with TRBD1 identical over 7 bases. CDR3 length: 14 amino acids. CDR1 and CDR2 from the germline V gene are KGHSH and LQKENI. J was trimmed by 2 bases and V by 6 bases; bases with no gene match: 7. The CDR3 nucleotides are TGTGCCAGCTCCCGGCCGGGACAGACCTACGAGCAGTACTTC. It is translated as CASSRPGQTYEQYF.

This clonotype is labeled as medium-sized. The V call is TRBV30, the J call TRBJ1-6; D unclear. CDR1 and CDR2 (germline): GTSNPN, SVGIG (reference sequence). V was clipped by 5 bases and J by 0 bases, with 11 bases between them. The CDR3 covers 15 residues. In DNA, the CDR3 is TGTGCCTGGTGCCTGGGCTCCTCCTATAATTCACCCCTCCACTTT. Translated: CAWCLGSSYNSPLHF.

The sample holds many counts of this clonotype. CDR3 sequence: CASSEYRRGLGTEAFF. CDR3 bases: TGTGCCAGCAGTGAATATCGTAGGGGGCTCGGAACTGAAGCTTTCTTT. The chain is built from TRBV6-1 and TRBJ1-1; 7 bases are shared with TRBD1. The CDR3 sequence is 16 residues long. V shed 2 bases and J 5 bases; nucleotides not matched to a gene: 11. Looked up from germline, CDR1 is MNHNS and CDR2 is SASEGT.

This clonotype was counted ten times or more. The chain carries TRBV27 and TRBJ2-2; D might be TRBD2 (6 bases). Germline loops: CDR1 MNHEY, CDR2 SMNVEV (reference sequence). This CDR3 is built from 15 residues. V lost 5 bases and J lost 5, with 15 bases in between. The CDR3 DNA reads TGTGCCAGCAGTCCACTAGCTAGCTCGACCGGGGAGCTGTTTTTT. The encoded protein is CASSPLASSTGELFF.

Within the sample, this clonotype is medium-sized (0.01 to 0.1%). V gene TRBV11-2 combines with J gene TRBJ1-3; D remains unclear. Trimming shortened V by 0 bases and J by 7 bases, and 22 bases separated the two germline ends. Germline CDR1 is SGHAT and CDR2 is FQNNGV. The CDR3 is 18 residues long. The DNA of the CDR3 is TGTGCCAGCAGCTTAGATCGGCTGGGATTACCCAGTTTGAACACCATATATTTT. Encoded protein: CASSLDRLGLPSLNTIYF.

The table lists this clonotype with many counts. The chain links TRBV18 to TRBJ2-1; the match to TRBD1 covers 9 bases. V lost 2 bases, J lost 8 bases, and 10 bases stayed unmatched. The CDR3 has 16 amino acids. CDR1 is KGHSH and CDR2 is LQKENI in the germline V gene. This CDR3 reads CASSPRGTGGIDEQFF. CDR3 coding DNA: TGTGCCAGCTCACCAAGAGGAACAGGGGGCATCGATGAGCAGTTCTTC.

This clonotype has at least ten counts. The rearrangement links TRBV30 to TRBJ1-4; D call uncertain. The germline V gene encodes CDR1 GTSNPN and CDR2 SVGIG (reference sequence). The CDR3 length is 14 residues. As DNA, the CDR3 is TGTGGACTAAGCCTGCCACCCGGAGGCGAAAAACTGTTTTTT. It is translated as CGLSLPPGGEKLFF.